The next 19 T cell receptor beta chains were all read from a single sample in a study of early T cells in non-severe SARS-CoV-2 infection. TCRdb re-analysed the 5' RACE reads in MiXCR, keeping a single row per CDR3 protein. The sample has tens of thousands of distinct CDR3 sequences, about 11% seen once. Sequencing used whole blood, obtained at baseline. Receptors were obtained from an adult who was a healthcare worker with PCR-confirmed SARS-CoV-2 infection or an uninfected control (not recorded which).

This rearrangement joins TRBV29-1 to TRBJ2-1, with 9 nucleotides matching TRBD2. This CDR3 comprises 15 residues. From germline, CDR1 is SQVTM and CDR2 ANQGSEA. The DNA for the CDR3 is TGCAGTGGTGCGGGGGGGCCCAGCTCCTACAATGAGCAGTTCTTC. It is translated as CSGAGGPSSYNEQFF.

This clonotype was observed a few times. The chain employs TRBV10-3 and TRBJ2-2; a weak D match, TRBD1 (6 bases). Germline CDR1 is ENHRY and CDR2 is SYGVKD. The CDR3 has 14 residues. The germline V and J ends were trimmed by 5 bases and 5 bases, with 12 bases remaining between them. The CDR3 spells CAISNSGVTGELFF. CDR3 sequence (DNA): TGTGCCATCAGTAATTCAGGGGTTACCGGGGAGCTGTTTTTT.

The chain is built from TRBV4-1 and TRBJ1-4, with no clear D. Germline CDR1 and CDR2: MGHRA and YSYEKL. CDR3 length: 17 amino acids. V shed 2 bases and J shed 5 bases, with 18 bases lying between them. CDR3 residues: CASSQPMGGRQNEKLFF. The CDR3 DNA reads as TGCGCCAGCAGCCAACCTATGGGTGGGAGGCAGAATGAAAAACTGTTTTTT.

This clonotype was seen repeatedly, ten times or more. This chain links TRBV28 with TRBJ2-5; unclear D gene. The V gene's germline CDR1 is MDHEN and CDR2 SYDVKM. The length of the CDR3 is 15 residues. Trimming took off 3 bases at V and 1 base at J, with 12 bases between the two ends. CDR3 bases: TGTGCCAGCAGTTTCCTTAGTCACCTCCAAGAGACCCAGTACTTC. As protein: CASSFLSHLQETQYF.

This clonotype was picked up a small number of times. V is TRBV18 and J is TRBJ2-1; D tentatively reads TRBD1 or TRBD2 (5 bases each). Germline assignment: CDR1 KGHSH and CDR2 LQKENI. V lost 0 bases, J lost 7 bases, and 16 bases lay in between. The CDR3 sequence is 16 residues long. CDR3 loop: CASSPPNLGPRNEQFF. The CDR3 nucleotides read TGTGCCAGCTCACCACCGAACCTGGGACCGAGGAATGAGCAGTTCTTC.

This clonotype was detected many times. This rearrangement joins TRBV6-1 to TRBJ2-7; D is uncertain. The V end was cut by 5 bases, the J end by 4 bases, with 6 bases between. Germline V CDR1 and CDR2: MNHNS, SASEGT. The CDR3 loop spans 11 amino acids. The DNA of the CDR3 is TGTGCCAGCAGTCCTCAGTACGAGCAGTACTTC. This gives the protein CASSPQYEQYF.

This clonotype was seen at least ten times. The chain uses TRBV6-5 and TRBJ2-2, with TRBD1 as a possible D gene (5 bases). Per germline, CDR1 MNHEY and CDR2 SVGAGI. This CDR3 is built from 14 residues. V was shortened by 5 bases and J by 5 bases, with 12 bases between the two germline ends. The CDR3 nucleotides are TGTGCCAGCAGTCAGCCGGCAGGGACCGGGGAGCTGTTTTTT. It translates to CASSQPAGTGELFF.

This clonotype has more than one count but fewer than ten. The rearrangement links TRBV18 to TRBJ1-5, with D possibly matching TRBD1 (5 bases). V was pared by 2 bases and J by 8 bases, with 10 bases between. The length of the CDR3 is 13 residues. Germline V gene data show CDR1 as KGHSH and CDR2 as LQKENI. DNA of the CDR3: TGTGCCAGCTCACCAGGGGGTTTCAAGCCCCAGCATTTT. Protein product: CASSPGGFKPQHF.

This clonotype was seen repeatedly, ten times or more. J is TRBJ1-2 and V is TRBV29-1; the D is unclear. The germline V gene encodes CDR1 SQVTM and CDR2 ANQGSEA. The CDR3 is 11 amino acids. The V end lost 0 bases, the J end lost 5 bases, and 4 bases lay between the germline ends. The CDR3 loop is CSVEERYGYTF. The CDR3 DNA follows: TGCAGCGTTGAAGAGCGATATGGCTACACCTTC.

This clonotype has only a few counts. This chain links TRBV5-7 with TRBJ2-3, with TRBD2 identical over 10 bases. TRBV5-7 is reported as an ORF; its role is uncertain. The CDR3 is 16 residues long. CDR3 DNA sequence: TGTGCAATATGCGGACTAGCGGTTTCTAGCACAGATACGCAGTATTTT. Translating it yields CAICGLAVSSTDTQYF.

Many counts were recorded for this clonotype. The chain has TRBV29-1 and TRBJ2-3, with 10 positions matching TRBD2. Trimming cost V 6 bases and J 2 bases; bases outside gene matches: 5. The CDR3 contains 14 residues. Germline loops: CDR1 SQVTM, CDR2 ANQGSEA. The CDR3 here is CSVERGGNTDTQYF. In DNA, the CDR3 is TGCAGCGTGGAGCGGGGGGGCAACACAGATACGCAGTATTTT.

This clonotype was detected ten times or more. The chain recombines TRBV28 with TRBJ2-5, with D tentatively TRBD2 (5 bases). Germline CDR1 and CDR2: MDHEN and SYDVKM. The CDR3 contains 11 residues. Trimming cost V 6 bases and J 7 bases, with 9 bases left between them. The CDR3 nucleotides are TGTGCCAGCAGCTTCCGGGGGACCCAGTACTTC. Translating it yields CASSFRGTQYF.

The chain joins TRBV20-1 to TRBJ1-1; D is perhaps TRBD1 (5 bases). Trimming took off 2 bases at V and 4 bases at J, with 11 bases between the two ends. This CDR3 region has 13 residues. CDR1 and CDR2 (germline): DFQATT, SNEGSKA (reference sequence). The CDR3: CSARKGLGTEAFF. The CDR3 DNA reads as TGCAGTGCTAGAAAGGGGCTGGGCACTGAAGCTTTCTTT.

The chain uses TRBV5-1 and TRBJ2-3; 7 bases fit TRBD1. Germline CDR1 reads SGHRS; CDR2 reads YFSETQ. J gave up 0 bases and V 0 bases, and 7 bases lay outside the gene matches. This CDR3 has 17 amino acids. CDR3 residues: CASSLDGPGQSTDTQYF. CDR3 nucleotides: TGCGCCAGCAGCTTGGACGGCCCGGGACAGAGCACAGATACGCAGTATTTT.

This clonotype was observed many times. The chain carries TRBV7-2 and TRBJ1-4, with TRBD1 identical over 10 bases. Germline CDR1 SGHTA, CDR2 FQGNSA. V shed 3 bases and J 8 bases; nucleotides not matched to a gene: 3. The CDR3 contains 14 residues. The chain's CDR3 is CASSLRGQGEKLFF. For the CDR3, the DNA is TGTGCCAGCAGCTTGAGGGGACAGGGGGAAAAACTGTTTTTT. Using reference TRBV7-2 and TRBJ1-4 for the parts outside the CDR3, the full variable domain is GAGVSQSPSNKVTEKGKDVELRCDPISGHTALYWYRQSLGQGLEFLIYFQGNSAPDKSGLPSDRFSAERTGGSVSTLTIQRTQQEDSAVYLCASSLRGQGEKLFFGSGTQLSVL.

The chain joins TRBV2 to TRBJ1-3, with D hard to call. The V end lost 3 bases, the J end lost 6 bases, and 6 bases lay between the germline ends. Germline V gene lookup returns CDR1 SNHLY and CDR2 FYNNEI. CDR3 length: 12 amino acids. CDR3 bases: TGTGCCAGCAGTGATTGGGAAAACACCATATATTTT. Amino acid sequence: CASSDWENTIYF.

The chain employs TRBV5-1 and TRBJ2-1; 10 bases fit TRBD1. This CDR3 is built from 15 residues. J was trimmed by 6 bases and V by 2 bases; bases with no gene match: 5. Germline V gene data show CDR1 as SGHRS and CDR2 as YFSETQ. The CDR3 DNA sequence: TGCGCCAGCAGCTTAGGACAGGGGGAGTCCAATGAGCAGTTCTTC. Amino acid sequence: CASSLGQGESNEQFF.

This clonotype has a handful of counts. V gene TRBV7-9 combines with J gene TRBJ1-1; D ambiguous. V was pared by 2 bases and J by 2 bases, with 9 bases between. CDR1 is SEHNR, CDR2 FQNEAQ, per germline (reference sequence). This CDR3 contains 14 residues. This CDR3 is CASSLLRINTEAFF. DNA of the CDR3: TGTGCCAGCAGCTTACTGCGAATAAACACTGAAGCTTTCTTT.

This clonotype was picked up many times. V and J are TRBV3-1 and TRBJ1-2, with TRBD1 matching 7 bases. The V gene's germline CDR1 is LGHDT and CDR2 YNNKEL (reference sequence). Trimming at V came to 1 base and at J to 7 bases, leaving 6 bases not matched to a gene. The CDR3 runs 14 residues. The CDR3 DNA is TGTGCCAGCAGCCAAGGGGACAGATACGGTGGCTACACCTTC. Translated: CASSQGDRYGGYTF. The full variable domain, with the rest looked up from reference TRBV3-1 and TRBJ1-2, is DTAVSQTPKYLVTQMGNDKSIKCEQNLGHDTMYWYKQDSKKFLKIMFSYNNKELIINETVPNRFSPKSPDKAHLNLHINSLELGDSAVYFCASSQGDRYGGYTFGSGTRLTVV.